This T cell receptor (beta chain) was recorded in a study of T cell responses to AZD1222 COVID-19 vaccine. Germline-derived CDR1 and CDR2 are SGHDT and YYEEEE. This CDR3 contains 16 residues. V lost 1 base, J lost 0 bases, and 13 bases lay in between. Note on this clone: Its antigen is still unknown.

Findings of the study overall: Most donors were white British and more were female, and clonal diversity was possibly underestimated. The study found vaccine-associated CD4 TCRs spanning spike, dominant at 160-218 and 743-854. AZD1222 recipients seropositive at baseline numbered only 5 to 7. Researchers took repertoire samples only after the peak T cell response had come.

Profiled with immunoSEQ multiplex PCR; TCRdb holds only in-frame clones, not every one. The sample has 50,000 to 85,000 clones, more than 65% seen once. The sample was peripheral blood, taken on day 0 of MenACWY control vaccination. The chain couples TRBV5-6 to TRBJ1-1, with D perhaps TRBD1 (5 bases). The clonotype comes from an adult in good health. The CDR3 DNA reads TGTGCCAGCAGCTTGTATACAGGCAGCATGAACACTGAAGCTTTCTTT. Its protein product is CASSLYTGSMNTEAFF.